What follows are 23 T cell receptor beta chains derived from one specimen sequenced in a study of blood T cell repertoires in COVID-19. Using immunoSEQ multiplex PCR, the repertoire was profiled, and TCRdb retains in-frame clones only, with some absent. The table includes around 230,000 clones, 86% detected once. The material sequenced was PBMCs or T cells enriched from blood (not recorded which). The source is a woman in her thirties or forties with acute COVID-19.

This chain links TRBV19 with TRBJ1-2, with 9 bases that match TRBD1. CDR3 size: 15 residues. The V segment lost 4 bases and the J segment 6 bases; nucleotides outside the gene matches: 9. In germline, CDR1 is LNHDA, CDR2 SQIVND (reference sequence). CDR3 amino acids: CASSTTDRGRNGYTF. The CDR3 coding sequence is TGTGCCAGTAGTACCACCGACAGGGGGAGGAATGGCTACACCTTC.

The rearrangement uses TRBV5-1 and TRBJ2-1, with 14 nucleotides matching TRBD2. V lost 4 bases, J lost 1 base, and 10 bases stayed unmatched. The germline gives CDR1 SGHRS, CDR2 YFSETQ. CDR3 length equals 19 residues. CDR3: CASSQTTSGGAGSYNEQFF. The CDR3 nucleotides read TGCGCCAGCAGCCAAACGACTAGCGGGGGGGCGGGTTCCTACAATGAGCAGTTCTTC.

The rearrangement joins TRBV7-2 to TRBJ2-5; 8 bases are a match to TRBD2. The V segment lost 1 base and the J segment 5 bases; nucleotides outside the gene matches: 6. There are 15 residues in the CDR3. CDR1 and CDR2 from the germline V gene are SGHTA and FQGNSA. The CDR3 DNA follows: TGTGCCAGCAGCTTAGACGGGGGGGCCTGGGAGACCCAGTACTTC. Translating it yields CASSLDGGAWETQYF.

V is TRBV29-1 and J is TRBJ2-7, with 12 nucleotides matching TRBD2. The CDR3 covers 13 residues. V dropped 5 bases and J dropped 2; count of bases not matched to a gene: 1. In germline, CDR1 is SQVTM, CDR2 ANQGSEA. CDR3 loop: CSVRTSGTYEQYF. As DNA, the CDR3 is TGCAGCGTTAGGACTAGCGGGACCTACGAGCAGTACTTC.

The chain recombines TRBV5-5 with TRBJ2-7; no clear D gene. Germline lookup yields CDR1 SGHKS and CDR2 YYEKEE (reference sequence). V lost 4 bases, J lost 3 bases, and 5 bases lay in between. This CDR3 is 11 amino acids long. The CDR3 here is CASSQDYEQYF. The CDR3, as DNA: TGTGCCAGCAGCCAGGACTACGAGCAGTACTTC.

This chain uses TRBV27 with TRBJ2-3; no definite D call. Germline V gives CDR1 MNHEY, CDR2 SMNVEV (reference sequence). The V end lost 4 bases, the J end lost 2 bases, and 13 bases lay between the germline ends. CDR3 length equals 15 residues. As DNA, the CDR3 is TGTGCCAGCAGTTCAACAGTCCCCCTCACAGATACGCAGTATTTT. Protein sequence: CASSSTVPLTDTQYF.

The chain recombines TRBV2 with TRBJ1-5; 10 nucleotides line up with TRBD1. The CDR3 spans 15 residues. In germline, CDR1 is SNHLY, CDR2 FYNNEI. With 6 bases clipped from V and 6 bases from J, the junction kept 8 bases outside the gene matches. The CDR3 is CASRTGQGIRQPQHF. The CDR3 nucleotides read TGTGCCAGCAGAACGGGACAGGGGATCCGTCAGCCCCAGCATTTT.

The chain combines TRBV29-1 with TRBJ2-1; the match to TRBD1 covers 9 bases. Germline V lookup: CDR1 SQVTM, CDR2 ANQGSEA. The length of the CDR3 is 13 residues. V shed 7 bases, J shed 8 bases, and the junction held 9 bases outside the gene matches. The CDR3 DNA follows: TGCAGCGCACTCCGGGACAGGGTGGATGAGCAGTTCTTC. This sequence encodes CSALRDRVDEQFF.

J is TRBJ1-2 and V is TRBV12-3 or TRBV12-4; D is unresolved. V was cut by 2 bases and J by 8 bases, with 12 bases left in between. The CDR3 covers 13 residues. The CDR3 reads CASSLWSLPGYTF. The CDR3 DNA sequence: TGTGCCAGCAGTTTATGGAGCCTCCCAGGCTACACCTTC.

This chain connects TRBV29-1 to TRBJ2-3, with a possible D match to TRBD2 (7 bases). Deletions cut 4 bases from V and 6 bases from J, with 14 bases between. The CDR3 contains 13 residues. CDR1 and CDR2 (germline): SQVTM, ANQGSEA. Here the CDR3 reads CSVGGGRSDTQYF. The CDR3 nucleotides read TGCAGCGTTGGGGGGGGCAGGTCGGATACGCAGTATTTT.

The V gene is TRBV6-5, the J gene TRBJ1-2; 9 bases align to TRBD1. Germline CDR1 and CDR2: MNHEY and SVGAGI. Trimming cost V 6 bases and J 2 bases; bases outside gene matches: 4. CDR3 length equals 14 residues. CDR3: CASRRGQGNYGYTF. The CDR3 DNA reads as TGTGCCAGCAGACGGGGACAGGGAAACTATGGCTACACCTTC.

This rearrangement joins TRBV27 to TRBJ1-1, with 8 positions matching TRBD1. Germline CDR1 MNHEY, CDR2 SMNVEV (reference sequence). The CDR3 runs to 17 residues. The trim removed 5 bases at V and 7 bases at J, leaving 18 bases unmatched. CDR3 coding DNA: TGTGCCAGCAGTCGATCAGCCGGGACAGGACGAACCCGTGAAGCTTTCTTT. The encoded protein is CASSRSAGTGRTREAFF.

This rearrangement joins TRBV6-5 to TRBJ2-1; D is unclear. The V and J ends lost 0 bases and 7 bases respectively, with 7 bases between them. CDR1 is MNHEY and CDR2 is SVGAGI in the germline V gene. The CDR3 length is 13 residues. CDR3 residues: CASSYSPENEQFF. In DNA form, the CDR3 reads TGTGCCAGCAGTTACTCTCCGGAGAATGAGCAGTTCTTC.

This rearrangement joins TRBV27 to TRBJ2-3, with TRBD1 matching 10 bases. J gave up 2 bases and V 7 bases, and 3 bases lay outside the gene matches. The CDR3 is 14 residues long. Germline CDR1 is MNHEY and CDR2 is SMNVEV (reference sequence). This CDR3 is CASTGTGVTDTQYF. The CDR3 DNA reads as TGTGCCAGCACGGGGACAGGGGTCACAGATACGCAGTATTTT.

The gene calls are TRBV9 and TRBJ1-3; 7 nucleotides line up with TRBD1. Germline V CDR1 and CDR2: SGDLS, YYNGEE. After removal of 4 bases from V and 4 bases from J, the junction contained 11 bases not matched to a gene. The CDR3 is 16 amino acids. In DNA form, the CDR3 reads TGTGCCAGCAGCCTTACAGGGGAAATGGCCGGAAACACCATATATTTT. Residues: CASSLTGEMAGNTIYF. The full variable domain, its missing parts supplied by reference TRBV9 and TRBJ1-3, is DSGVTQTPKHLITATGQRVTLRCSPRSGDLSVYWYQQSLDQGLQFLIQYYNGEERAKGNILERFSAQQFPDLHSELNLSSLELGDSALYFCASSLTGEMAGNTIYFGEGSWLTVV.

For this clone: The same CDR3 also results from other DNA sequences found in this sample. This rearrangement joins TRBV3-1 (or the pseudogene TRBV3-2) to TRBJ1-6; 7 bases map to TRBD1. The CDR3 has 14 amino acids. Germline V gene lookup returns CDR1 LGHDT and CDR2 YNNKEL (reference sequence). V shed 4 bases and J 6 bases; nucleotides not matched to a gene: 3. The CDR3 DNA sequence: TGTGCCAGCAGCCCCACAGGGGCTAATTCACCCCTCCACTTT. Translated, it gives CASSPTGANSPLHF.

V usage is TRBV19 and J usage is TRBJ1-1; TRBD1 matches at 11 bases. Germline V lookup: CDR1 LNHDA, CDR2 SQIVND (reference sequence). The length of the CDR3 is 13 residues. V was clipped by 3 bases and J by 11 bases; unmatched bases: 5. The CDR3 protein is CASSIRDRGFAFF. CDR3 nucleotide sequence: TGTGCCAGTAGTATTCGGGACAGGGGGTTTGCTTTCTTT.

The chain has TRBV5-1 and TRBJ1-1; a possible D gene is TRBD1 (6 bases). Germline assignment: CDR1 SGHRS and CDR2 YFSETQ. The CDR3 length is 14 residues. V lost 6 bases to trimming and J lost 4 bases, with 16 bases between them. The CDR3 is CASTEQGGGTEAFF. For the CDR3, the DNA is TGCGCCAGCACAGAACAGGGAGGGGGCACTGAAGCTTTCTTT.

Written as DNA, the CDR3 is TGTGCCTCCCAGGCTACTAATGAAAAACTGTTTTTT. Encoded protein: CASQATNEKLFF. J is TRBJ1-4 and V is TRBV30; D ambiguous. CDR3 length equals 12 residues. Germline CDR1 GTSNPN, CDR2 SVGIG (reference sequence). V was pared by 7 bases and J by 2 bases, with 8 bases between.

This clone occurred a few times. The rearrangement links TRBV5-1 to TRBJ1-2, with 8 nucleotides matching TRBD1. The CDR3 is 20 residues long. In germline, CDR1 is SGHRS, CDR2 YFSETQ. V lost 4 bases and J lost 0; bases outside the gene matches: 20. The CDR3 DNA follows: TGCGCCAGCAGCCCAACAAGTGGGGGAGCAGGGGGCCAAGCTAACTATGGCTACACCTTC. The encoded protein is CASSPTSGGAGGQANYGYTF.

This clone was observed a few times. V gene TRBV24-1 combines with J gene TRBJ2-1, with D possibly matching TRBD1 (5 bases). Germline lookup yields CDR1 KGHDR and CDR2 SFDVKD. The CDR3 has 15 amino acids. V shed 3 bases and J shed 8 bases, with 16 bases lying between them. This CDR3 is CATSDPATGHHEQFF. CDR3 DNA sequence: TGTGCCACCAGTGATCCTGCAACAGGTCACCATGAGCAGTTCTTC.

The chain couples TRBV6-5 to TRBJ2-7, with TRBD1 as a possible D gene (6 bases). The CDR3 runs to 14 residues. Germline V gene lookup returns CDR1 MNHEY and CDR2 SVGAGI. Trimming cost V 4 bases and J 5 bases, with 15 bases left between them. The CDR3 region is CASSFSLGGDEQYV. CDR3 in DNA: TGTGCCAGCAGTTTCTCCCTTGGGGGCGACGAGCAGTACGTC.

This rearrangement joins TRBV24-1 to TRBJ2-3, with D perhaps TRBD2 (5 bases). From germline, CDR1 is KGHDR and CDR2 SFDVKD. The CDR3 consists of 14 residues. With 5 bases removed from V and 0 bases from J, the gap between germline ends came to 8 bases. The CDR3 protein is CATSVRESTDTQYF. In DNA, the CDR3 is TGTGCCACCAGTGTGAGGGAAAGCACAGATACGCAGTATTTT.